This TCR beta chain was obtained from a study of cytomegalovirus exposure and HLA in healthy donors. It was with 60 Vbeta and 13 Jbeta primers that the PCR ran. TCRdb's copy holds only in-frame clones and misses some; the assay was immunoSEQ multiplex PCR. This table has around 100,000 clones, 75% appearing once. Germline loops: CDR1 MNHEY, CDR2 SVGAGI. This CDR3 is built from 14 residues. Trimming took 5 bases from V and 7 from J; bases not matched to a gene: 5. Note on this clone: Other DNA sequences in the same sample also yield this CDR3.

The source material was PBMCs. The source is a man aged 50 to 60 in good health and CMV-seronegative. The chain is built from TRBV6-5 and TRBJ2-1; 10 bases line up with TRBD2. The CDR3 loop is CASSPGLAANEQFF. As DNA, the CDR3 is TGTGCCAGCAGTCCCGGACTAGCGGCAAATGAGCAGTTCTTC.